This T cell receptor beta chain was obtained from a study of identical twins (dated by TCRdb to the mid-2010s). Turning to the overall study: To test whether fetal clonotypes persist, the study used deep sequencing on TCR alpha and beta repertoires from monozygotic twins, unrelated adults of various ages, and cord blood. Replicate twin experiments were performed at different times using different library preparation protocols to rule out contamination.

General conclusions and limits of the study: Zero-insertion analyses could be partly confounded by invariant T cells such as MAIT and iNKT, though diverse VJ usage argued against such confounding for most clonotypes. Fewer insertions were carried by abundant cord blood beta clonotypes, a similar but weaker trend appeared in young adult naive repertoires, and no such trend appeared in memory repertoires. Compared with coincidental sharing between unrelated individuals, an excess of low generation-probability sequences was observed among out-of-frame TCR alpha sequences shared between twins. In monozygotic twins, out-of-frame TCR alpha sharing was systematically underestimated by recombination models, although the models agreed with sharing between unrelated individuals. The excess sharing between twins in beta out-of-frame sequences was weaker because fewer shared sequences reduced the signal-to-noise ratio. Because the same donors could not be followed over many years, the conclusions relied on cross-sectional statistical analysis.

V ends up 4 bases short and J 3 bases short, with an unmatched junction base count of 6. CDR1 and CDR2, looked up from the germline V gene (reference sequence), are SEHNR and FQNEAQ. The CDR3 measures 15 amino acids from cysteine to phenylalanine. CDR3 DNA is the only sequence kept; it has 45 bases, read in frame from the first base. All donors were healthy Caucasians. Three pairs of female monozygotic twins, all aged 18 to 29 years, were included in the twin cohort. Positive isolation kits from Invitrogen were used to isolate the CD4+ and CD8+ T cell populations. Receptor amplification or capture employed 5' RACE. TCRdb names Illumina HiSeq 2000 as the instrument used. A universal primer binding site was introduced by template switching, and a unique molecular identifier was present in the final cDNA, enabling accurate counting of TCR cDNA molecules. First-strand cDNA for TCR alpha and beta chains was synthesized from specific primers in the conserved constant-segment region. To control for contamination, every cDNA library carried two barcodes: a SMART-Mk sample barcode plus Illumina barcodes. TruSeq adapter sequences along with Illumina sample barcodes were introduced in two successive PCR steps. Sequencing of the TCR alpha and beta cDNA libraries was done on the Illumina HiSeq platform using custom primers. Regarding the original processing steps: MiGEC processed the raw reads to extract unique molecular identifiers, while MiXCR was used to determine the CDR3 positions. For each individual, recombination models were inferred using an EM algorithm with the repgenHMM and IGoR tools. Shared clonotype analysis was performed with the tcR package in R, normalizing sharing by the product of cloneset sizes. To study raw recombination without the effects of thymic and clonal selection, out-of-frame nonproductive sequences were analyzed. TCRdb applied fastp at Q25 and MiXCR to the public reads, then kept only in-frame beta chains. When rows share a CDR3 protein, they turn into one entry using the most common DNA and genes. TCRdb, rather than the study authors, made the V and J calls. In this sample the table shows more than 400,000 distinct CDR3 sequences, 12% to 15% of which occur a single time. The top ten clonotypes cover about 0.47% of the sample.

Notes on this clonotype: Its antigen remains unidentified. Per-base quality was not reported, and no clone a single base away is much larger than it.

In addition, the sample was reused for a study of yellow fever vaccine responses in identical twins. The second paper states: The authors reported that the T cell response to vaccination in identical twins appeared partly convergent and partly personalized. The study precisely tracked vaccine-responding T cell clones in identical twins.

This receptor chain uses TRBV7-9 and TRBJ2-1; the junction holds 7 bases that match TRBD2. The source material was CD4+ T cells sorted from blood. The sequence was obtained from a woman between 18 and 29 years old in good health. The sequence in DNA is TGTGCCAGCAGCTACGAGCGGGGCCTCTACAATGAGCAGTTCTTC. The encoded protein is CASSYERGLYNEQFF.